The 11 T cell receptor beta chains below all came from one sample that was sequenced in a study of T cell clonality in common variable immunodeficiency. General study points: Reportedly, TCR beta sequences from common variable immunodeficiency showed fewer deletions and N-nucleotide insertions.

Antigens of these TCRs are unknown. TCRdb's table, derived via immunoSEQ multiplex PCR, lists solely in-frame clones and lacks some. The specimen has about 34,000 clones, none found just once. Sequencing was done on a sample of peripheral blood mononuclear cells. The receptors derive from a human donor with common variable immunodeficiency.

This clone is deemed medium-sized. The read stops 3 residues short of the end of the CDR3; the missing end is completed from the germline J gene. The chain carries TRBV15 and TRBJ1-5; 8 bases line up with TRBD1. There are 13 residues in the CDR3. With 5 bases clipped from V and 7 bases from J, the junction kept 4 bases outside the gene matches. The germline gives CDR1 LNHNV, CDR2 YYDKDF (reference sequence). The CDR3 loop reads CATSDRGDQPQHF. The CDR3 DNA, read in part, is TGTGCCACCAGCGACAGGGGAGACCAGCCC.

Notes on this clone: The read terminates 3 residues before the CDR3 end, so the remaining end is supplied by the germline J gene. The V and J genes are TRBV5-1 and TRBJ2-5; tentative D call: TRBD2 (8 bases). CDR1 is SGHRS and CDR2 is YFSETQ in the germline V gene. This CDR3 is built from 16 residues. The V and J ends lost 4 bases and 2 bases respectively, with 18 bases between them. The CDR3 DNA, read in part, is TGCGCCAGCAGCCCGGGGGGGACAGTAAAGCAAGAGACC. It codes for CASSPGGTVKQET. The whole CDR3 sequence is CASSPGGTVKQETQYF.

This clone came up a few times. The read stops 3 residues short of the end of the CDR3; the missing end is completed from the germline J gene. The chain carries TRBV6-2 or TRBV6-3 and TRBJ2-7; possibly TRBD2 for D (5 bases). The CDR3 has 13 residues. In germline, CDR1 is MNHEY, CDR2 SVGEGT. Trimming stripped 5 bases from V and 5 bases from J, with 13 bases between. CDR3 sequence reads: CASSLGLGDEQYF. The DNA read from the CDR3 is TGTGCCAGCAGTCTTGGCCTCGGGGACGAG.

The sample holds many counts of this clone. The sequence runs out 3 residues before the end of the CDR3; the remainder is reconstructed from the germline J gene. The chain couples TRBV5-6 to TRBJ2-3; D may be TRBD2 (6 bases). Deletions cut 6 bases from V and 0 bases from J, with 14 bases between. Germline values: CDR1 SGHDT, CDR2 YYEEEE. The CDR3 runs 15 residues. The CDR3 protein is CASTLTGTSTDTQYF. The covered CDR3 bases are TGTGCCAGCACTTTAACCGGGACTAGCACAGATACG.

There are a few counts of this clone. The CDR3 region is CASSPPGQGTASYEQYF. CDR3 DNA, as far as it was read: TGTGCCAGCTCACCACCCGGACAGGGGACAGCCTCCTACGAG. V usage is TRBV18 and J usage is TRBJ2-7, with 9 bases that match TRBD1. The read terminates 3 residues before the CDR3 end, so the remaining end is supplied by the germline J gene. The CDR3 length is 17 residues. Germline trimming cut 0 bases from V and 0 bases from J; bases unmatched to any gene: 6. Germline V CDR1 and CDR2: KGHSH, LQKENI.

This clone was counted between two and nine times. The read comes to an end 3 residues before the CDR3 does, leaving the germline J gene to fill in the end. V and J are TRBV5-6 and TRBJ2-1; 8 bases are shared with TRBD1. Germline CDR1 and CDR2: SGHDT and YYEEEE. The CDR3 extends over 13 amino acids. V was pared by 4 bases and J by 4 bases, with 1 base of the junction left unmatched. The CDR3 protein is CASSGDRYNEQFF. The CDR3 bases that were read are TGTGCCAGCAGCGGGGACAGGTACAATGAG.

This clone has ten or more counts. The read is 3 residues too short to cover the CDR3 end, so that end is filled in from the germline J gene. Additional DNA sequences in this sample encode the identical CDR3. V usage is TRBV19 and J usage is TRBJ2-1; 9 bases align to TRBD2. In germline, CDR1 is LNHDA, CDR2 SQIVND (reference sequence). V shed 1 base, J shed 9 bases, and the junction held 7 bases outside the gene matches. The CDR3 spans 15 residues. The CDR3 reads CASSIGGRALGEQFF. The sequenced part of the CDR3 DNA is TGTGCCAGTAGTATAGGCGGGAGGGCTTTGGGTGAG. The whole variable domain, remainder taken from reference TRBV19 and TRBJ2-1, is DGGITQSPKYLFRKEGQNVTLSCEQNLNHDAMYWYRQDPGQGLRLIYYSQIVNDFQKGDIAEGYSVSREKKESFPLTVTSAQKNPTAFYLCASSIGGRALGEQFFGPGTRLTVL.

This clone was observed many times. The read halts 3 residues ahead of the CDR3 end, with the missing end drawn from the germline J gene. The J gene is TRBJ2-7, the V gene TRBV29-1, with a possible D match to TRBD2 (8 bases). Per the germline V gene, CDR1 is SQVTM and CDR2 is ANQGSEA. The CDR3 sequence is 16 residues long. The germline V and J ends were trimmed by 6 bases and 0 bases, with 21 bases remaining between them. Here the CDR3 reads CSVTGGDSESSYEQYF. The part of the CDR3 DNA that was read is TGCAGCGTAACGGGGGGGGACAGCGAAAGCTCCTACGAG.

In its sample, this clone was seen a few times. The CDR3 end falls 3 residues outside the read, so it is completed with the germline J gene. The chain recombines TRBV5-1 with TRBJ2-5; D ambiguous. V was cut by 0 bases and J by 6 bases, with 15 bases left in between. The CDR3 has 15 residues. CDR1 and CDR2 from the germline V gene are SGHRS and YFSETQ. Partial CDR3 DNA: TGCGCCAGCAGCTTGGGGCAGAATAGCAATAAGACC. Translating it yields CASSLGQNSNKT. The full CDR3 reads CASSLGQNSNKTQYF. Filled out from reference TRBV5-1 and TRBJ2-5, the complete variable domain reads KAGVTQTPRYLIKTRGQQVTLSCSPISGHRSVSWYQQTPGQGLQFLFEYFSETQRNKGNFPGRFSGRQFSNSRSEMNVSTLELGDSALYLCASSLGQNSNKTQYFGPGTRLLVL.

In regard to this clone: The CDR3 goes on 3 residues after the read ends, and that part is filled in from the germline J gene. The chain combines TRBV19 with TRBJ2-1; TRBD2 matches at 7 bases. CDR1 and CDR2 (germline): LNHDA, SQIVND (reference sequence). The CDR3 spans 16 residues. The J segment lost 6 bases and the V segment lost 2 bases, leaving 10 bases of the junction unmatched. Partial CDR3 DNA: TGTGCCAGTAGTATATTGAGAGGCGGGAGTGTCAATGAG. It yields the protein CASSILRGGSVNE. The entire CDR3 sequence reads CASSILRGGSVNEQFF.

CDR3 residues: CASSPGLAGVETQYF. The DNA read from the CDR3 is TGTGCCAGCAGCCCAGGACTAGCGGGAGTAGAGACC. This chain uses TRBV7-2 with TRBJ2-5, with 13 positions matching TRBD2. From the germline J gene comes the end of the CDR3, since the read stops 3 residues before it. This CDR3 contains 15 residues. The germline V gene encodes CDR1 SGHTA and CDR2 FQGNSA. The V gene end was trimmed by 5 bases and the J gene end by 4 bases; junction bases not matched to a gene: 4.